Presented here are 29 T cell receptor beta chains from one specimen sequenced in a study of blood T cells in healthy people across ages. Then a second PCR, running roughly 7 to 11 cycles, was carried out with a sample-barcoded 5' primer and a J-beta primer mix. In TCRdb, the 5' RACE reads were re-called with MiXCR into one record per CDR3 protein. The profile shows approximately 1.5 million distinct CDR3 sequences, approximately 39% of them singletons. Material: blood. These receptors all come from a woman aged 18-29 years in good health.

This rearrangement joins TRBV7-8 to TRBJ2-5, with TRBD2 as a possible D gene (5 bases). Germline CDR1 reads SGHVS; CDR2 reads FQNEAQ. V was trimmed by 4 bases and J by 5 bases, leaving 14 bases between them. The CDR3 is 14 amino acids. This CDR3 reads CASSSGISVETQYF. DNA for the CDR3: TGTGCCAGCAGCTCCGGGATTTCAGTGGAGACCCAGTACTTC.

This clonotype was observed a few times. The V and J genes are TRBV7-2 and TRBJ2-7; D may be TRBD1 (5 bases). This CDR3 is 17 amino acids long. Germline V CDR1 and CDR2: SGHTA, FQGNSA. Trimming cost V 5 bases and J 0 bases, with 20 bases left between them. CDR3 loop: CASSPDSWTPVSYEQYF. DNA of the CDR3: TGTGCCAGCAGCCCCGATTCCTGGACACCTGTCTCCTACGAGCAGTACTTC.

The V and J genes are TRBV13 and TRBJ1-2; D unclear. The V end lost 5 bases, the J end lost 1 base, and 14 bases lay between the germline ends. CDR3 length equals 15 residues. Germline CDR1 reads PRHDT; CDR2 reads FYEKMQ (reference sequence). As DNA, the CDR3 is TGTGCCAGCAGCCATCGGGCAGAAAGTAACTATGGCTACACCTTC. It translates to CASSHRAESNYGYTF.

The chain's CDR3 is CASRRGGARSTQYF. Written as DNA, the CDR3 is TGTGCCAGCAGGCGCGGGGGGGCCCGGTCAACGCAGTATTTT. V gene TRBV12-3 or TRBV12-4 combines with J gene TRBJ2-3; 9 nucleotides align to TRBD2. This CDR3 comprises 14 residues. The junction had 10 bases not matched to a gene; V was cut back by 6 bases and J by 9 bases.

The rearrangement links TRBV2 to TRBJ2-5; D is unclear. The better agreement between TRBJ2-7 and the DNA end casts doubt on the J call. Germline CDR1 SNHLY, CDR2 FYNNEI. The CDR3 has 8 residues. The CDR3 DNA is TGTGCCATGGGCGAGCAGTACTTC. Protein product: CAMGEQYF.

The rearrangement joins TRBV4-3 to TRBJ2-2, with 11 nucleotides matching TRBD1. The CDR3 totals 16 residues. V was pared by 0 bases and J by 5 bases, with 2 bases of the junction left unmatched. Germline V gene lookup returns CDR1 LGHNA and CDR2 YSLEER. The CDR3 nucleotides read TGCGCCAGCAGCCAAGAGGGGACAGGGGGAACCGGGGAGCTGTTTTTT. Protein: CASSQEGTGGTGELFF.

V gene TRBV2 combines with J gene TRBJ2-7, with D tentatively TRBD2 (5 bases). Trimming left V 3 bases short and J 7 bases short, with 13 bases between. Germline V CDR1 and CDR2: SNHLY, FYNNEI. The CDR3 runs 13 residues. Written as DNA, the CDR3 is TGTGCCAGCAGTGAGCTAGCTTCCAATGAGCAGTACTTC. Encoded protein: CASSELASNEQYF.

In its sample, this clonotype was seen a few times. The chain carries TRBV5-5 and TRBJ2-1; tentatively, D is TRBD1 or TRBD2 (5 bases each). The closer fit of TRBJ2-7 to the DNA end suggests the J call may be wrong. CDR3 length equals 14 residues. Germline values: CDR1 SGHKS, CDR2 YYEKEE (reference sequence). The CDR3 region is CASSFRESYNEQYF. In DNA, the CDR3 is TGTGCCAGCAGTTTCAGGGAGTCCTACAATGAGCAGTACTTC.

Only a few counts were recorded for this clonotype. J is TRBJ2-1 and V is TRBV25-1; 10 nucleotides line up with TRBD2. From germline, CDR1 is MGHDK and CDR2 SYGVNS. This CDR3 region has 18 residues. Germline trimming cut 3 bases from V and 2 bases from J; bases unmatched to any gene: 10. This CDR3 is CASSDENRGLAAYNEQFF. CDR3 DNA: TGTGCCAGCAGTGACGAAAACCGAGGACTAGCGGCCTACAATGAGCAGTTCTTC.

V gene TRBV11-2 combines with J gene TRBJ2-2; D is unclear. The V end was cut by 8 bases, the J end by 5 bases, with 15 bases between. In germline, CDR1 is SGHAT, CDR2 FQNNGV. This CDR3 comprises 14 residues. Here the CDR3 reads CASSQTGVTGELFF. DNA for the CDR3: TGTGCCAGCTCGCAGACTGGGGTAACCGGGGAGCTGTTTTTT.

The chain links TRBV20-1 to TRBJ2-1; D is ambiguous. Germline CDR1 DFQATT, CDR2 SNEGSKA (reference sequence). Trimming cost V 7 bases and J 13 bases, with 23 bases left between them. This CDR3 has 13 residues. The CDR3 region is CSVGPQVGETQFF. For the CDR3, the DNA is TGCAGTGTCGGGCCCCAGGTGGGCGAGACCCAGTTCTTC.

V and J are TRBV7-2 and TRBJ2-5; TRBD2 matches at 10 bases. CDR1 is SGHTA and CDR2 is FQGNSA in the germline V gene. V lost 0 bases to trimming and J lost 11 bases; unmatched junction nucleotides: 3. The CDR3 contains 13 residues. CDR3 residues: CASSLALSGGQYF. As DNA, the CDR3 is TGTGCCAGCAGCTTAGCGCTTAGCGGGGGGCAGTACTTC.

This chain links TRBV7-2 with TRBJ1-5, with TRBD1 matching over 9 bases. CDR3 length: 19 amino acids. The ends lost 2 bases at V and 0 bases at J; junction bases unmatched: 11. Germline V gene data show CDR1 as SGHTA and CDR2 as FQGNSA. For the CDR3, the DNA is TGTGCCAGCAGCTTAACCGGGACAGGGTCGCTATATAGCAATCAGCCCCAGCATTTT. Protein: CASSLTGTGSLYSNQPQHF.

The chain recombines TRBV20-1 with TRBJ2-7, with 11 bases aligning to TRBD2. With 3 bases clipped from V and 7 bases from J, the junction kept 8 bases outside the gene matches. Germline V gene data show CDR1 as DFQATT and CDR2 as SNEGSKA (reference sequence). The CDR3 contains 14 residues. The CDR3 bases are TGCAGTGCTAGGACTAGCGGGGACTACAATGAGCAGTACTTC. Translation: CSARTSGDYNEQYF.

The chain is built from TRBV28 and TRBJ1-1, with D possibly TRBD1 on 5 matching bases. Germline values: CDR1 MDHEN, CDR2 SYDVKM. This CDR3 region has 17 residues. V was shortened by 4 bases and J by 4 bases, with 22 bases between the two germline ends. CDR3 nucleotides: TGTGCCAGCAGTTATTCTCCCTGGCCAGGGTTTTTCACTGAAGCTTTCTTT. It yields the protein CASSYSPWPGFFTEAFF.

The V gene is TRBV4-1, the J gene TRBJ2-7; TRBD1 aligns across 8 bases. The V and J ends lost 4 bases and 0 bases, in that order; junction bases with no gene match: 5. Germline V lookup: CDR1 MGHRA, CDR2 YSYEKL. The CDR3 sequence is 15 residues long. The CDR3 nucleotides read TGCGCCAGCAGCCTGGGACAGGCGATCTCCTACGAGCAGTACTTC. It translates to CASSLGQAISYEQYF.

The chain combines TRBV3-1 with TRBJ2-4; 8 nucleotides match TRBD2. This CDR3 comprises 17 residues. V gave up 1 base and J gave up 2 bases; unmatched junction bases: 7. Germline CDR1 and CDR2: LGHDT and YNNKEL (reference sequence). The CDR3 is CASSQGLAGGTKNIQYF. CDR3 sequence (DNA): TGTGCCAGCAGCCAAGGTCTAGCGGGTGGAACCAAAAACATTCAGTACTTC.

The chain is built from TRBV2 and TRBJ2-7, with TRBD1 identical over 10 bases. Losses at the gene ends were 4 bases for V and 3 bases for J; bases not matched to a gene: 3. The CDR3 is made up of 14 amino acids. Germline V gene sequence: CDR1 SNHLY, CDR2 FYNNEI. CDR3 region: CASSGDRGSYEQYF. The CDR3 DNA sequence: TGTGCCAGCAGTGGGGACAGGGGTAGCTACGAGCAGTACTTC.

J is TRBJ1-2 and V is TRBV12-3 or TRBV12-4; 7 nucleotides match TRBD1. The CDR3 loop spans 15 amino acids. V shed 5 bases, J shed 4 bases, and the junction held 10 bases outside the gene matches. CDR3 nucleotide sequence: TGTGCCAGCAGTGTAAACCGACAGGGTCCCTATGGCTACACCTTC. Protein sequence: CASSVNRQGPYGYTF.

This clonotype was counted a single time. CDR3 amino acids: CASQRRAGGHEQFF. In nucleotides, the CDR3 is TGTGCCAGCCAGAGACGAGCGGGAGGGCATGAGCAGTTCTTC. The V gene is TRBV6-5, the J gene TRBJ2-1; 10 positions agree with TRBD2. The CDR3 extends over 14 amino acids. Germline V CDR1 and CDR2: MNHEY, SVGAGI. V shed 8 bases and J 8 bases; nucleotides not matched to a gene: 9.

This clonotype came up a few times. An end of the junction does not agree with germline; a read error may underlie this. The chain employs TRBV29-1 and TRBJ2-1; D is unclear. Per the germline V gene, CDR1 is SQVTM and CDR2 is ANQGSEA. The CDR3 covers 12 residues. CDR3 sequence (DNA): TGCAGCGGTGAAGATATCGGAGCTGAGCAGTTCTTC. It specifies CSGEDIGAEQFF.

This clonotype has only a few counts. This chain links TRBV12-5 with TRBJ1-5; D is ambiguous. Germline assignment: CDR1 LGHNT and CDR2 FRNRAP. Trimming left V 6 bases short and J 7 bases short, with 16 bases between. The CDR3 contains 14 residues. CDR3 nucleotide sequence: TGTGCTAGTGGACTAATCAAGAGGGTACAGCCCCAGCATTTT. Its translation is CASGLIKRVQPQHF.

This clonotype has only one observation. The chain has TRBV4-2 and TRBJ1-4; possible D gene TRBD1, 5 bases. Per the germline V gene, CDR1 is LGHNA and CDR2 is YNFKEQ. The V end lost 1 base, the J end lost 5 bases, and 8 bases lay between the germline ends. The CDR3 runs to 14 residues. CDR3 nucleotide sequence: TGTGCCAGCAGCCAAGGACAGATGAATGAAAAACTGTTTTTT. Translation: CASSQGQMNEKLFF.

This chain uses TRBV28 with TRBJ2-1; 7 bases are shared with TRBD2. V trimming: 2 bases; J trimming: 7 bases; junction bases outside the gene matches: 11. The CDR3 runs 16 residues. The germline gives CDR1 MDHEN, CDR2 SYDVKM. CDR3 loop: CASSLAGGAGVNEQFF. DNA for the CDR3: TGTGCCAGCAGTTTAGCCGGAGGTGCGGGAGTAAATGAGCAGTTCTTC.

DNA for the CDR3: TGCAGTGCCGCGCCGACAGGGAAAGGAAACACCATATATTTT. The encoded protein is CSAAPTGKGNTIYF. The chain employs TRBV20-1 and TRBJ1-3, with 7 nucleotides matching TRBD1. Trimming at V came to 6 bases and at J to 4 bases, leaving 9 bases not matched to a gene. The CDR3 extends over 14 amino acids. From germline, CDR1 is DFQATT and CDR2 SNEGSKA (reference sequence).

This clonotype was counted between two and nine times. This rearrangement joins TRBV10-3 to TRBJ1-1, with 8 bases matching TRBD1. The CDR3 is made up of 13 amino acids. Trimming removed 6 bases from V and 5 bases from J; junction bases left unmatched: 5. Germline V lookup: CDR1 ENHRY, CDR2 SYGVKD. The CDR3 here is CAISDQGATEAFF. The CDR3 bases are TGTGCCATCAGCGACCAGGGGGCAACTGAAGCTTTCTTT.

The chain carries TRBV6-6 and TRBJ2-3, with a tentative D call TRBD2 (6 bases). Trimming left V 2 bases short and J 0 bases short, with 15 bases between. CDR3 length: 17 amino acids. The germline V gene encodes CDR1 MNHNY and CDR2 SVGAGI (reference sequence). CDR3 residues: CASSYGSGGTSTDTQYF. The CDR3 region has the DNA TGTGCCAGCAGTTACGGGTCGGGCGGGACTAGCACAGATACGCAGTATTTT.

This clonotype turned up a few times. This CDR3 is CASSQDLRGLAGYNEQFF. The CDR3, as DNA: TGTGCCAGCAGCCAAGATCTAAGGGGCCTGGCCGGGTACAATGAGCAGTTCTTC. This sequence joins TRBV4-2 and TRBJ2-1; possible D gene TRBD1, 5 bases. Germline V CDR1 and CDR2: LGHNA, YNFKEQ. The CDR3 runs 18 residues. Between the trimmed V and J ends, which lost 0 bases and 4 bases, there was a span of 19 bases.

This clonotype was recorded a few times. At one of its ends the junction is not consistent with the germline gene, which may arise from a read error. V and J are TRBV7-7 and TRBJ2-7; 9 bases match TRBD1. The CDR3 covers 15 residues. Germline CDR1 reads SSHAT; CDR2 reads FNYEAQ (reference sequence). Here the CDR3 reads CASSLGTGSSSEQYF. CDR3 in DNA: TGTGCTAGCAGCTTAGGGACAGGGTCGTCCAGCGAGCAGTACTTC.